The entry below gives a single T cell receptor (beta chain) sequence along with its context. The CDR3 loop spans 14 amino acids. Germline CDR1 SEHNR, CDR2 FQNEAQ (reference sequence). V was shortened by 4 bases and J by 0 bases, with 7 bases between the two germline ends. The table came from immunoSEQ multiplex PCR; TCRdb's copy has only in-frame clones and leaves some out. The table lists tens of thousands of clones, over 75% of them singletons. The record originates from a study of T cell changes during pregnancy in multiple sclerosis. This rearrangement joins TRBV7-9 to TRBJ1-3; D perhaps matches TRBD1 (6 bases). Here the sequenced sample was peripheral blood, taken after pregnancy. The source is a female donor with multiple sclerosis, enrolled in a pregnancy study. DNA of the CDR3: TGTGCCAGCAGCTGGACAGCCTCTGGAAACACCATATATTTT. Translating it yields CASSWTASGNTIYF.